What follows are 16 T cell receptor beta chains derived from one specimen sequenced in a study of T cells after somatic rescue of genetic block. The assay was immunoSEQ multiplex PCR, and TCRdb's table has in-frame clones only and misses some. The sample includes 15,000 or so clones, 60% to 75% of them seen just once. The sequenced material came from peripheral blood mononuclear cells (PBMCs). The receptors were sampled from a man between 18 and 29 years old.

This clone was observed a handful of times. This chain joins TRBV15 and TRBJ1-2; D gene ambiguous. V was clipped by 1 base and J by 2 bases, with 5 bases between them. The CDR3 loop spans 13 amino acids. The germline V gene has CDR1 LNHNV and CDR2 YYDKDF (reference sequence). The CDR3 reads CATSRGGNYGYTF. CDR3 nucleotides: TGTGCCACCAGCAGAGGAGGGAACTATGGCTACACCTTC.

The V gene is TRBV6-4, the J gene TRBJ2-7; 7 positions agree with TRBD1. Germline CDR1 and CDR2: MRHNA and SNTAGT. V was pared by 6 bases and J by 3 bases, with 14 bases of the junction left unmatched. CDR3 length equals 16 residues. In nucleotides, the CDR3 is TGTGCCAGCAGCGCTCGGGGACAGACAATTTACTACGAGCAGTACTTC. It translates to CASSARGQTIYYEQYF.

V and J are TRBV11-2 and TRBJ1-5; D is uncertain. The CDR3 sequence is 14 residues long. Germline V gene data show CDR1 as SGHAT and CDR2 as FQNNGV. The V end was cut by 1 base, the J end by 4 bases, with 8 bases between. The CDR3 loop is CASSLVGPNQPQHF. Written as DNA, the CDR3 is TGTGCCAGCAGCTTAGTAGGTCCGAATCAGCCCCAGCATTTT.

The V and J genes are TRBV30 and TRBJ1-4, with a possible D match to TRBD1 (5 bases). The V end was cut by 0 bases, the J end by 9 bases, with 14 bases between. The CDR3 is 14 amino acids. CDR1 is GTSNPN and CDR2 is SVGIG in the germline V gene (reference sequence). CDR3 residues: CAWSVQKWGKKLFF. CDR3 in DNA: TGTGCCTGGAGTGTACAAAAGTGGGGGAAAAAACTGTTTTTT.

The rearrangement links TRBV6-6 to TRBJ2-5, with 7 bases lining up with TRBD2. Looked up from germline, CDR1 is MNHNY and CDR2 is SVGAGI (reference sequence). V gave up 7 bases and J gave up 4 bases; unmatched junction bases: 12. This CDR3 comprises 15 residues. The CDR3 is CASTRGDYRGETQYF. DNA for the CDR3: TGTGCCAGCACCCGGGGGGACTACCGCGGAGAGACCCAGTACTTC.

The chain's CDR3 is CASQGVFSYNEQFF. DNA of the CDR3: TGTGCCAGCCAGGGGGTCTTCTCCTACAATGAGCAGTTCTTC. The rearrangement joins TRBV27 to TRBJ2-1, with 7 bases aligning to TRBD1. V was clipped by 8 bases and J by 0 bases; unmatched bases: 4. This CDR3 is built from 14 residues. The V gene's germline CDR1 is MNHEY and CDR2 SMNVEV (reference sequence).

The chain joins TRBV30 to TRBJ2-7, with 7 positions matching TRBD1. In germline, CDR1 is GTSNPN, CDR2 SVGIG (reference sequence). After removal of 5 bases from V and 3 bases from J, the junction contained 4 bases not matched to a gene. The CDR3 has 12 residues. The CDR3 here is CAWQRQGYEQYF. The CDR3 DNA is TGTGCCTGGCAGCGACAGGGCTACGAGCAGTACTTC. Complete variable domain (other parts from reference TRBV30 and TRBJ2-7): SQTIHQWPATLVQPVGSPLSLECTVEGTSNPNLYWYRQAAGRGLQLLFYSVGIGQISSEVPQNLSASRPQDRQFILSSKKLLLSDSGFYLCAWQRQGYEQYFGPGTRLTVT.

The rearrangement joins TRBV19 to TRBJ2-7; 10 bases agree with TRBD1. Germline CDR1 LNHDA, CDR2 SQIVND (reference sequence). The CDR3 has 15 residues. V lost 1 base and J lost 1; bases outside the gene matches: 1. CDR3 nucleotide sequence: TGTGCCAGTAGTATAGGGACAGGGGGATCCTACGAGCAGTACTTC. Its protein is CASSIGTGGSYEQYF.

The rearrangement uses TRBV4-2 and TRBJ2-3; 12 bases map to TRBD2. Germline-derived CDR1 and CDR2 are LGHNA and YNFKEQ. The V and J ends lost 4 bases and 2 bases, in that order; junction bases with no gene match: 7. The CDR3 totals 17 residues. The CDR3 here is CASSLTSGGFNTDTQYF. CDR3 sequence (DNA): TGTGCCAGCAGCCTCACTAGCGGGGGGTTTAACACAGATACGCAGTATTTT.

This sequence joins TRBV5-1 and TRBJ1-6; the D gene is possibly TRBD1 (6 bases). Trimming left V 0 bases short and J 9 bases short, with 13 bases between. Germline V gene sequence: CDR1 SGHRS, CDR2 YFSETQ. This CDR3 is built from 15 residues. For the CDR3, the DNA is TGCGCCAGCAGCTTGGGAGGGACACTTGCTTCACCCCTCCACTTT. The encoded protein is CASSLGGTLASPLHF. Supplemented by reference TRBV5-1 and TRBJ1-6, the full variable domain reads KAGVTQTPRYLIKTRGQQVTLSCSPISGHRSVSWYQQTPGQGLQFLFEYFSETQRNKGNFPGRFSGRQFSNSRSEMNVSTLELGDSALYLCASSLGGTLASPLHFGNGTRLTVT.

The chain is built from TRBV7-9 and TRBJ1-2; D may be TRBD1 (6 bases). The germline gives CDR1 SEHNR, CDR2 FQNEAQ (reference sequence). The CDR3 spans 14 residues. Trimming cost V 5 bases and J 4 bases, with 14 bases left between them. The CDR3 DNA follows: TGTGCCAGCAGCCAGTGGGGGGCTTCCTATGGCTACACCTTC. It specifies CASSQWGASYGYTF.

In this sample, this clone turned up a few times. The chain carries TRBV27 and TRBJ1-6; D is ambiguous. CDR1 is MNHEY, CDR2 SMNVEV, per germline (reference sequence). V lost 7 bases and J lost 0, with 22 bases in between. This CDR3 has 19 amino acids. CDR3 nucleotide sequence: TGTGCCAGCACAATAGCCGGGCTGCCTGTGAGCTCCTATAATTCACCCCTCCACTTT. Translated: CASTIAGLPVSSYNSPLHF.

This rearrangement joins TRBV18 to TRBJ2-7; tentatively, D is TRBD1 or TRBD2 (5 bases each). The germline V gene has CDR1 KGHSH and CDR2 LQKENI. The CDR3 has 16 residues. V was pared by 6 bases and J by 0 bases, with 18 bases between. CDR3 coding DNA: TGTGCCAGCTCCCACACCCACGGGGCTAACTCCTACGAGCAGTACTTC. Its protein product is CASSHTHGANSYEQYF.

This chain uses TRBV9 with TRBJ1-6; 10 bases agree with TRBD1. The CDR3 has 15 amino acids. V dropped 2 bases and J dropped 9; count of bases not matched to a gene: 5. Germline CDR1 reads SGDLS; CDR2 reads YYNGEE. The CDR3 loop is CASSVDRGHGSPLHF. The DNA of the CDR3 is TGTGCCAGCAGCGTTGACAGGGGGCATGGTTCACCCCTCCACTTT. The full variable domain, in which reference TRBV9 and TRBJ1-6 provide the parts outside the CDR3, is DSGVTQTPKHLITATGQRVTLRCSPRSGDLSVYWYQQSLDQGLQFLIQYYNGEERAKGNILERFSAQQFPDLHSELNLSSLELGDSALYFCASSVDRGHGSPLHFGNGTRLTVT.

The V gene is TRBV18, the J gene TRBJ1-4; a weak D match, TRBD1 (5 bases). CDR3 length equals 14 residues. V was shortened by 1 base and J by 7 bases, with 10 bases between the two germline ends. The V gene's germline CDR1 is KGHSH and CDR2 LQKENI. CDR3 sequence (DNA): TGTGCCAGCTCACCACAGGGGATGGGTGAAAAACTGTTTTTT. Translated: CASSPQGMGEKLFF.

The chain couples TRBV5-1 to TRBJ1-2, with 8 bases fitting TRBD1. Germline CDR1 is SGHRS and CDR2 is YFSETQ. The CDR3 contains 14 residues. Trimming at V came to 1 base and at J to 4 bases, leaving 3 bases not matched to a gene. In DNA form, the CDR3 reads TGCGCCAGCAGCTTGCCGGGACAGGCCTATGGCTACACCTTC. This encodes CASSLPGQAYGYTF.